This T cell receptor (beta chain) comes out of a study of blood T cells in healthy people across ages. Findings and caveats of the study: Expanded clonotype shifts may have been confounded, as the donors had an unknown CMV status. Strong correlation existed between TCR beta diversity and naive T cell percentage. Per million T cells, TCR beta diversity dropped about linearly as age rose.

Germline-derived CDR1 and CDR2 are SQVTM and ANQGSEA. The CDR3 is 14 residues long. The V segment lost 6 bases and the J segment 6 bases; nucleotides outside the gene matches: 7. Only a few counts were recorded for this clonotype. Its antigen is unknown. For the second PCR, which ran for 7 to 11 cycles, a sample-barcoded 5' primer and a J-beta primer mix were used. Each cDNA was tagged by a template-switch adaptor containing 12 random nucleotides. TCRdb ran MiXCR on the 5' RACE reads and lists one entry per CDR3 protein. Counted here are over 600,000 distinct CDR3 sequences, about 47% occurring once; the ten biggest clones make up less than 20%.

V usage is TRBV29-1 and J usage is TRBJ1-5; 11 nucleotides line up with TRBD1. The material sequenced was blood. This receptor was taken from a man aged 80 or over in good health. The CDR3: CSVSGQGAGQPQHF. In DNA, the CDR3 is TGCAGCGTGTCAGGACAGGGGGCGGGTCAGCCCCAGCATTTT.